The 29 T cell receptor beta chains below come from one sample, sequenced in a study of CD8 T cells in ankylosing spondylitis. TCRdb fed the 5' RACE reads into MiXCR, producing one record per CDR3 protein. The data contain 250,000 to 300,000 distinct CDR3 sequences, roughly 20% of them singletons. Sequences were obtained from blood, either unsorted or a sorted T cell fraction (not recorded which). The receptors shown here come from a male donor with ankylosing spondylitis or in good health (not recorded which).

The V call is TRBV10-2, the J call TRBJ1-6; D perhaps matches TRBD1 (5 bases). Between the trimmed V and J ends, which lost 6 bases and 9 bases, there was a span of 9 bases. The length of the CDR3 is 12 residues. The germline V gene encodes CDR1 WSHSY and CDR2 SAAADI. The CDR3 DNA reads TGCGCCAGCAGGGACACCGCTTCACCCCTCCACTTT. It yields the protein CASRDTASPLHF.

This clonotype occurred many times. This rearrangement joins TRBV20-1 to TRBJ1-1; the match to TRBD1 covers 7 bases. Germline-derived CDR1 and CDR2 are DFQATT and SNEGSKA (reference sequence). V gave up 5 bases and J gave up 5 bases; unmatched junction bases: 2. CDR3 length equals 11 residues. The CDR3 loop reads CSAAGQTEAFF. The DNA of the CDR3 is TGCAGTGCTGCGGGACAGACTGAAGCTTTCTTT.

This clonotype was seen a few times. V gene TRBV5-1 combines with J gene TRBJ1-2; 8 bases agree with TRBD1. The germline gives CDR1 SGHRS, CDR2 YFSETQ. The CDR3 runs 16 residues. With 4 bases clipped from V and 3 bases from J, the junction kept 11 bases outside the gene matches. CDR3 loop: CASSRTGGVRDYGYTF. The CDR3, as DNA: TGCGCCAGCAGCCGTACAGGGGGAGTCCGCGACTATGGCTACACCTTC.

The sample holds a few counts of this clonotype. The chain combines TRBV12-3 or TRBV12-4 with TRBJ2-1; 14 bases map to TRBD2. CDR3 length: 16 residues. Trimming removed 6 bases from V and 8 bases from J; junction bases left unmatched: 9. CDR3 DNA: TGTGCCAGCAGACTCTTGGGACTAGCGGGGGCGGATGAGCAGTTCTTC. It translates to CASRLLGLAGADEQFF.

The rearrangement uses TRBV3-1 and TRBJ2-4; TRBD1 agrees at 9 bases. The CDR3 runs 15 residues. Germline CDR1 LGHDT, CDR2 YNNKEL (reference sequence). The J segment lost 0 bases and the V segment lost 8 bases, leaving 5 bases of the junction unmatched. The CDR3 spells CASETGGQAKNIQYF. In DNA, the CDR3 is TGTGCCAGCGAGACAGGGGGGCAAGCCAAAAACATTCAGTACTTC.

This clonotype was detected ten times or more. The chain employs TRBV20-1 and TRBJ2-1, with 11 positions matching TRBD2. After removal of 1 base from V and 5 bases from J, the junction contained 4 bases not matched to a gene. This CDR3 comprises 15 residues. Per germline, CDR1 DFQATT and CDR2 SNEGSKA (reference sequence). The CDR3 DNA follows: TGCAGTGCTAGAGGACTAGCGGGAAAGGACAATGAGCAGTTCTTC. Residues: CSARGLAGKDNEQFF.

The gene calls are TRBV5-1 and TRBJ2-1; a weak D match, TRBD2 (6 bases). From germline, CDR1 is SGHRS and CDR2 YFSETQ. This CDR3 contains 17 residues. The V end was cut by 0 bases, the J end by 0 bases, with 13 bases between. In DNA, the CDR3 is TGCGCCAGCAGCTTGGCTGGCGGGGCATACTCCTACAATGAGCAGTTCTTC. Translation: CASSLAGGAYSYNEQFF.

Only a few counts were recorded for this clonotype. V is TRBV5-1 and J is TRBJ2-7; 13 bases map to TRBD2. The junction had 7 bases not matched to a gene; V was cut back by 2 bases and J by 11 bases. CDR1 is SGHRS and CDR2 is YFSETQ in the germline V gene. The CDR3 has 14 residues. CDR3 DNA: TGCGCCAGCAGCTTAACTAGCGGGAGGGCCAAAGAGTACGTC. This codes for CASSLTSGRAKEYV.

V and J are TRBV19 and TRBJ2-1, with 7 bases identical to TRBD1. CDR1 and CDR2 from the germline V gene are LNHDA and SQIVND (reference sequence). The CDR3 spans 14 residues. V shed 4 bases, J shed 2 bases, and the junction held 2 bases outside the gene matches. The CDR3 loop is CASSSQGAYNEQFF. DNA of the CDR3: TGTGCCAGTAGTAGTCAGGGGGCCTACAATGAGCAGTTCTTC.

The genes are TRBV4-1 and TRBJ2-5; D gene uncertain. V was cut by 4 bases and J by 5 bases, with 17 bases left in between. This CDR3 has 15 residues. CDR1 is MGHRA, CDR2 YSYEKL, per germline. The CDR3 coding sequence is TGCGCCAGCAGCCCAAACCCCGGGTTTGGGGAGACCCAGTACTTC. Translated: CASSPNPGFGETQYF.

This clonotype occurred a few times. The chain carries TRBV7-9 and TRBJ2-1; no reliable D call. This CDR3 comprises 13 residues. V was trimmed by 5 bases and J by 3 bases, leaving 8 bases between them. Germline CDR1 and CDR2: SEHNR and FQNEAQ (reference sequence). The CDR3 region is CASSDTSYNEQFF. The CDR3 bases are TGTGCCAGCAGCGATACAAGCTACAATGAGCAGTTCTTC.

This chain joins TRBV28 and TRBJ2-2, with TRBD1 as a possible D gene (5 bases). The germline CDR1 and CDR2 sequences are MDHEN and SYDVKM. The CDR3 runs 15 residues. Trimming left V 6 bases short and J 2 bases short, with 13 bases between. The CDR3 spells CASRRTPTNTGELFF. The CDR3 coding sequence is TGTGCCAGCAGAAGGACACCCACAAACACCGGGGAGCTGTTTTTT.

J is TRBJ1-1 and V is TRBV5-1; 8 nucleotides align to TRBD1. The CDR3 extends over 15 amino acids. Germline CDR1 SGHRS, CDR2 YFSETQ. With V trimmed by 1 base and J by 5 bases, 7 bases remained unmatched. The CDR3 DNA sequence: TGCGCCAGCAGCTTGTACCAGGGGGCAAGGACTGAAGCTTTCTTT. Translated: CASSLYQGARTEAFF.

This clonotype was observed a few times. The CDR3 coding sequence is TGCGCCAGCAGCCGAAACAGGGGGAATGAGCAGTTCTTC. Protein sequence: CASSRNRGNEQFF. The chain employs TRBV4-1 and TRBJ2-1, with TRBD1 identical over 8 bases. Germline V gene sequence: CDR1 MGHRA, CDR2 YSYEKL. V shed 4 bases and J 7 bases; nucleotides not matched to a gene: 3. This CDR3 has 13 residues.

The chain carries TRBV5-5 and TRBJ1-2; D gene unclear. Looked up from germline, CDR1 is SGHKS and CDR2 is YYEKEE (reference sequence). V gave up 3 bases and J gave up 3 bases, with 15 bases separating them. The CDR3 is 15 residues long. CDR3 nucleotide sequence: TGTGCCAGCAGCTCAAGGGTCTCGGTCCACTATGGCTACACCTTC. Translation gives CASSSRVSVHYGYTF.

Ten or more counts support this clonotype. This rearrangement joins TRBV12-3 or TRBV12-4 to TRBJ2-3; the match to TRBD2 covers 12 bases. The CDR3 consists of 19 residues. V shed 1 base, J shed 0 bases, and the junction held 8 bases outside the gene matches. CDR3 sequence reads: CASSLGRLAGVTSTDTQYF. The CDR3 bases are TGTGCCAGCAGTTTAGGTCGACTAGCGGGGGTAACAAGCACAGATACGCAGTATTTT.

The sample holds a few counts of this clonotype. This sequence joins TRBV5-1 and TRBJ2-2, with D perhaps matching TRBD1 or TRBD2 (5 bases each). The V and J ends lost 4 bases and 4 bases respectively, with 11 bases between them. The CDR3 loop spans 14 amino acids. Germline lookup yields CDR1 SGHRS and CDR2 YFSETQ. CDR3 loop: CASSGTWGTGELFF. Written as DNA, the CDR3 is TGCGCCAGCAGCGGGACGTGGGGCACCGGGGAGCTGTTTTTT.

Here the CDR3 reads CASSPLPGELFF. For the CDR3, the DNA is TGTGCCAGCAGTCCCCTACCCGGGGAGCTGTTTTTT. This chain connects TRBV7-8 to TRBJ2-2; D is unclear. Trimming took off 6 bases at V and 6 bases at J, with 8 bases between the two ends. This CDR3 has 12 residues. Germline-derived CDR1 and CDR2 are SGHVS and FQNEAQ.

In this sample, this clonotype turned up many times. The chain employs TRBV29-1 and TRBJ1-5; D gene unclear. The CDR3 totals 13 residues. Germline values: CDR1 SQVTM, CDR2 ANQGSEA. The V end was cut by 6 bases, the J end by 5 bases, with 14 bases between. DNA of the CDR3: TGCAGCGTCGCGACCCGGACGGATCAGCCCCAGCATTTT. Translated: CSVATRTDQPQHF. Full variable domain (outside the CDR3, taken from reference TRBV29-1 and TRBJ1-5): SAVISQKPSRDICQRGTSLTIQCQVDSQVTMMFWYRQQPGQSLTLIATANQGSEATYESGFVIDKFPISRPNLTFSTLTVSNMSPEDSSIYLCSVATRTDQPQHFGDGTRLSIL.

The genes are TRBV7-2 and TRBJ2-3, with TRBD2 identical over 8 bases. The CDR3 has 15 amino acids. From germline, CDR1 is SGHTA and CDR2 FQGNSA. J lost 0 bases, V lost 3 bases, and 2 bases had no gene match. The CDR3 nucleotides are TGTGCCAGCAGCTTTCAGCGGGGGAGCACAGATACGCAGTATTTT. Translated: CASSFQRGSTDTQYF.

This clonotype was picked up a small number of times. CDR3 bases: TGCGCCAGCGGCCAGACTGGCACCGGGGAGCTGTTTTTT. This translates into CASGQTGTGELFF. This rearrangement joins TRBV5-1 to TRBJ2-2; D uncertain. V was pared by 7 bases and J by 4 bases, with 11 bases between. CDR1 is SGHRS and CDR2 is YFSETQ in the germline V gene. The CDR3 has 13 residues.

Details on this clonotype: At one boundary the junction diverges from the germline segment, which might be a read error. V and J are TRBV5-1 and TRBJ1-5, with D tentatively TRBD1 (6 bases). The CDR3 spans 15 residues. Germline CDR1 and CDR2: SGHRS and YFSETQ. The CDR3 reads CASSLEGGSNHPQHF. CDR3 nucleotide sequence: TGCGCCAGCAGCTTGGAAGGGGGAAGCAATCACCCCCAGCATTTT. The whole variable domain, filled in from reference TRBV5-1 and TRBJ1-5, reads KAGVTQTPRYLIKTRGQQVTLSCSPISGHRSVSWYQQTPGQGLQFLFEYFSETQRNKGNFPGRFSGRQFSNSRSEMNVSTLELGDSALYLCASSLEGGSNHPQHFGDGTRLSIL.

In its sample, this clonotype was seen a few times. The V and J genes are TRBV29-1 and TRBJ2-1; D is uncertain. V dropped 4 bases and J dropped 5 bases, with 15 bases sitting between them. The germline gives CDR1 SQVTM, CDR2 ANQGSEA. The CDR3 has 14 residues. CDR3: CSVVRLGFHNEQFF. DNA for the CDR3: TGCAGCGTTGTTCGGCTGGGGTTTCACAATGAGCAGTTCTTC.

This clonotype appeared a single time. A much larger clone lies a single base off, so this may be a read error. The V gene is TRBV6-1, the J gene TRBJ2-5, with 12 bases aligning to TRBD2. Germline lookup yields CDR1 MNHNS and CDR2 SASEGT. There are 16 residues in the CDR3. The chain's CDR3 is CTSSPLAGGLGETQYF. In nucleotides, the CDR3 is TGTACCAGCAGTCCGCTAGCGGGAGGGTTGGGAGAGACCCAGTACTTC.

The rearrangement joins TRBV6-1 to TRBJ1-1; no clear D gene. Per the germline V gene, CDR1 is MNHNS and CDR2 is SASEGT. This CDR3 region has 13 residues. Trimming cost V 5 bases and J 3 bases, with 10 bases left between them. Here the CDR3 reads CASSPRGDTEAFF. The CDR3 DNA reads TGTGCCAGCAGTCCACGGGGAGACACTGAAGCTTTCTTT.

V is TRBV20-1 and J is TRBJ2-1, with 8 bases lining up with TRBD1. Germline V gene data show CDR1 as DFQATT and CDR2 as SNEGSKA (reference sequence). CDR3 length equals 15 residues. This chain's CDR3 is CFAKGDRNAYNEQFF. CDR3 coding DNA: TGCTTTGCCAAGGGGGACAGGAACGCATACAATGAGCAGTTCTTC.

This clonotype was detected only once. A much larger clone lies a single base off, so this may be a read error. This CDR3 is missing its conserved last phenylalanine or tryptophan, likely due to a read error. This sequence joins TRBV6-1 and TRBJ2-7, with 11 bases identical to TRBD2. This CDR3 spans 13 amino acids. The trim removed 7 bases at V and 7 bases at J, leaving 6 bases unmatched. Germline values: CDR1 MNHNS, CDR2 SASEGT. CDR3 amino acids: CASKETSGVEQYI. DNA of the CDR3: TGTGCCAGCAAAGAGACTAGCGGGGTTGAGCAGTACATC.

The CDR3 loop reads CASSFSQVSYNEQFF. DNA for the CDR3: TGTGCCAGCAGTTTCTCTCAAGTCTCCTACAATGAGCAGTTCTTC. This rearrangement joins TRBV28 to TRBJ2-1; no reliable D call. V was trimmed by 3 bases and J by 0 bases, leaving 9 bases between them. Germline V gene lookup returns CDR1 MDHEN and CDR2 SYDVKM. The CDR3 runs to 15 residues.

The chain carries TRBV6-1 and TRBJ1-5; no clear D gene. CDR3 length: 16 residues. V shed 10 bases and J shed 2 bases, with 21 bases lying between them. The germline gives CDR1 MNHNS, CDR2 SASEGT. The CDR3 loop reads CAKPRICPRRNQPQHF. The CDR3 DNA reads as TGTGCCAAACCTAGAATTTGCCCTAGACGCAATCAGCCCCAGCATTTT.